This section outlines one TCR beta chain sequence together with its context. What this receptor recognizes is not known. Base qualities are not recorded, but no much larger clone differs from it by a single base. The sample belongs to a study of blood T cell repertoires in COVID-19 (TCRdb year 2020). The study in broad terms: The collaborator samples originated in the United States, Italy and Spain and spanned the acute and convalescent phases of COVID-19. The material from the prospective study consisted of cDNA or gDNA derived from T cells, B-cell-depleted T cells, or PBMCs. Deeply sampled blood TCRbeta repertoires from subjects exposed to, actively infected with, or recovered from COVID-19 were included in the dataset. The repertoires were released in a freely available public database meant as a resource for research on the immune response to SARS-CoV-2. The samples were drawn from the first 160 participants of the ongoing ImmuneRACE study and from 1,254 subjects provided by 6 global collaborators. A de-identified subject ID, COVID-19 status, age in years and sex were almost always included in the sample metadata. HLA class I and class II types, where available, came from metadata supplied by the sample provider rather than from assay-based typing.

Overall study results and their limits: The amount of clinical and demographic metadata varied by source and participant and was provided uncurated.

Another Seattle source contributed samples from volunteer blood donors who had recovered from COVID-19. Collaborating institutions collected whole blood in K2EDTA tubes following their own protocols. For TCRbeta analysis, collaborators shipped samples as frozen whole blood, isolated PBMCs, or DNA extracted from either of those sample types. TCRbeta CDR3 regions were amplified from genomic DNA by means of the immunoSEQ Assay, a bias-controlled multiplex PCR. On the authors' methods: Within the assay, amplification of reference gene primers was used to estimate how many nucleated cells each sample contained. Sequence reads were collapsed and filtered to measure the absolute abundance of every unique TCRbeta CDR3 rearrangement. For each sample, productive Simpson clonality was calculated as the square root of Simpson's diversity index across productive rearrangements. The source is immuneACCESS, and TCRdb retained only in-frame sequences with V and J called. Part of the clones is not carried over; for the studies checked, unresolved V genes explain less than half of this, and the remainder is unexplained. The V and J calls and clone size come from that table; D and trimming were worked out from the DNA. The sample data list over 250,000 clones, and roughly 85% of these were observed just once. More than 8% of the sample lies in the top ten.

Sequencing was carried out using peripheral blood. The sequence was obtained from a woman in her fifties or sixties who had recovered from COVID-19.

In nucleotides, the sequence is TGTGCCAGTAGTCTTAACCCCCCGGGGTCCACTGAAGCTTTCTTT. Translated, this gives CASSLNPPGSTEAFF. In this chain, TRBV19 is recombined with TRBJ1-1, with the D gene not confidently named. Trimming takes 5 bases from V and 4 bases from J, and the germline ends sit 17 bases apart. The CDR3 runs 15 residues from the cysteine to the phenylalanine. Only the CDR3 part of the read is kept: 45 bases, read in frame from the first base. Taken from the germline V gene (reference sequence), the CDR1 and CDR2 loops are LNHDA and SQIVND.